One sample yielded the 13 T cell receptor beta chains listed below, sequenced in a study of T cells in Graves' hyperthyroidism and ophthalmopathy. RNA transcripts yielded amplified TCR beta CDR3 regions. The HTBI primer set was used in a first-round RT-PCR of the TCR CDR3. One entry per CDR3 protein, called by TCRdb with MiXCR from the multiplex PCR reads. This table holds fewer than 450,000 distinct CDR3 sequences, 15% to 20% found once. The sample comprised blood. These receptors came from a woman younger than 45 with Graves' hyperthyroidism that later progressed to Graves' ophthalmopathy.

CDR3 DNA sequence: TGCAGTGCTAGAGACCTGGTTGAGACAGGGGGCGGCTACACCTTC. Translated: CSARDLVETGGGYTF. The chain couples TRBV20-1 to TRBJ1-2; 10 bases line up with TRBD1. Germline-derived CDR1 and CDR2 are DFQATT and SNEGSKA (reference sequence). The length of the CDR3 is 15 residues. The junction had 9 bases not matched to a gene; V was cut back by 0 bases and J by 8 bases.

The rearrangement links TRBV3-1 to TRBJ2-3; the D gene could be TRBD1 or TRBD2 (5 bases each). The CDR3 runs 17 residues. Germline V gives CDR1 LGHDT, CDR2 YNNKEL (reference sequence). Trimming took 0 bases from V and 3 from J, leaving 16 bases between them. This CDR3 reads CASSQDGSEAGTDTQYF. The CDR3 DNA is TGTGCCAGCAGCCAAGATGGGAGTGAGGCAGGGACAGATACGCAGTATTTT.

The chain links TRBV20-1 to TRBJ1-4, with D possibly TRBD1 on 5 matching bases. CDR3 length: 12 residues. The V end was cut by 3 bases, the J end by 5 bases, with 7 bases between. Germline V gene sequence: CDR1 DFQATT, CDR2 SNEGSKA (reference sequence). For the CDR3, the DNA is TGCAGTGCTAGGGCAGGGAATGAAAAACTGTTTTTT. It encodes CSARAGNEKLFF.

The V and J genes are TRBV10-3 and TRBJ2-3; D is tentatively TRBD1 or TRBD2 (5 bases each). V gave up 7 bases and J gave up 2 bases, with 10 bases separating them. The germline gives CDR1 ENHRY, CDR2 SYGVKD. The CDR3 is made up of 13 amino acids. The CDR3 DNA sequence: TGTGCCATCAAACCGGGGCCCACAGATACGCAGTATTTT. Translated: CAIKPGPTDTQYF.

This clonotype was counted ten times or more. V and J are TRBV12-3 or TRBV12-4 and TRBJ1-2; no reliable D call. V was trimmed by 1 base and J by 7 bases, leaving 16 bases between them. This CDR3 has 15 residues. CDR3 protein: CASSLGRRTRFGYTF. The CDR3 DNA follows: TGTGCCAGCAGTTTAGGACGGCGAACGCGTTTTGGCTACACCTTC.

This clonotype appeared a few times. The J gene is TRBJ2-1, the V gene TRBV11-2; tentative D call: TRBD2 (5 bases). Germline CDR1 reads SGHAT; CDR2 reads FQNNGV. The germline V and J ends were trimmed by 0 bases and 10 bases, with 16 bases remaining between them. The CDR3 spans 15 residues. This chain's CDR3 is CASSLEPGKAAEQFF. The CDR3 coding sequence is TGTGCCAGCAGCTTAGAACCGGGAAAGGCGGCGGAGCAGTTCTTC.

The V call is TRBV29-1, the J call TRBJ2-1, with 7 bases identical to TRBD1. The junction had 3 bases not matched to a gene; V was cut back by 4 bases and J by 3 bases. Germline lookup yields CDR1 SQVTM and CDR2 ANQGSEA. The CDR3 totals 13 residues. Here the CDR3 reads CSVVGGGYNEQFF. CDR3 bases: TGCAGCGTTGTAGGGGGCGGCTACAATGAGCAGTTCTTC.

Concerning this clonotype: This may be a read error: a much more frequent sequence differs by one nucleotide. The V and J genes are TRBV24-1 and TRBJ2-7; D may be TRBD1 or TRBD2 (5 bases each). Germline V gene data show CDR1 as KGHDR and CDR2 as SFDVKD. CDR3 length equals 16 residues. CDR3 nucleotides: TGTGCCACCAGTGATCCACGGGGCGATAGCTCCCACGAGCAGTACTTC. It encodes CATSDPRGDSSHEQYF.

For this clonotype: One end of the junction is discordant with germline, which a read error may explain. This chain links TRBV11-3 with TRBJ2-1, with D uncertain. The length of the CDR3 is 14 residues. The germline V gene has CDR1 SGHNT and CDR2 YENEEA. CDR3 nucleotide sequence: TGTGCCAGCAGCTTAGGCACTGGCGCCAATGAGCGGTTCTTC. It yields the protein CASSLGTGANERFF.

The table lists this clonotype with many counts. The chain uses TRBV28 and TRBJ2-1; 8 bases map to TRBD2. The CDR3 covers 17 residues. Germline values: CDR1 MDHEN, CDR2 SYDVKM. The trim removed 5 bases at V and 1 base at J, leaving 10 bases unmatched. CDR3 loop: CASSMGWAGGSYNEQFF. In DNA form, the CDR3 reads TGTGCCAGCAGTATGGGCTGGGCGGGAGGTTCCTACAATGAGCAGTTCTTC.

This clonotype was found a few times. The CDR3 reads CASSPDRAPSTDTQYF. For the CDR3, the DNA is TGCGCCAGCAGCCCGGACAGGGCCCCTAGCACAGATACGCAGTATTTT. The chain recombines TRBV4-1 with TRBJ2-3, with 8 bases fitting TRBD1. Germline CDR1 and CDR2: MGHRA and YSYEKL. The CDR3 consists of 16 residues. V lost 4 bases, J lost 0 bases, and 6 bases stayed unmatched.

This clonotype has just a few counts. The chain joins TRBV15 to TRBJ1-1; D call uncertain. The V gene's germline CDR1 is LNHNV and CDR2 YYDKDF (reference sequence). The length of the CDR3 is 13 residues. With 8 bases removed from V and 0 bases from J, the gap between germline ends came to 10 bases. CDR3 sequence reads: CATRVRLNTEAFF. CDR3 bases: TGTGCCACCCGGGTAAGATTGAACACTGAAGCTTTCTTT.

This clonotype was detected many times. This chain uses TRBV27 with TRBJ2-4; 7 bases line up with TRBD1. There are 17 residues in the CDR3. Germline V gene sequence: CDR1 MNHEY, CDR2 SMNVEV (reference sequence). Trimming cost V 6 bases and J 8 bases; bases outside gene matches: 19. The chain's CDR3 is CASSPTGTERALDIQYF. The DNA for the CDR3 is TGTGCCAGCAGCCCAACCGGGACAGAACGTGCCTTGGACATTCAGTACTTC.